This T cell receptor beta chain was recorded in a study of early T cells in non-severe SARS-CoV-2 infection. About the study: Chains were unpaired, as sequencing was done on bulk RNA from unsorted whole blood. General study results and limits: Lookups in VDJdb leaned toward anti-spike CD8 responses and missed private and CD4 specificities.

As part of library construction, unique molecular identifiers were attached to individual cDNA molecules. TCRdb re-analysed the 5' RACE reads in MiXCR, keeping a single row per CDR3 protein. The sample yields roughly 60,000 distinct CDR3 sequences, around 11% seen once. This clonotype was observed at least ten times. The antigen is undetermined. Germline V gene sequence: CDR1 MNHEY, CDR2 SVGEGT. This CDR3 region has 15 residues. V was trimmed by 8 bases and J by 2 bases, leaving 16 bases between them. This sequence was found in an adult who was a healthcare worker with PCR-confirmed SARS-CoV-2 infection or an uninfected control (not recorded which). V and J are TRBV6-2 or TRBV6-3 and TRBJ2-1; D not resolved. Source: whole blood, taken at baseline. CDR3 in amino acids: CASSQMPRTYNEQFF. In nucleotides, the CDR3 is TGTGCCAGCTCCCAGATGCCCCGGACCTACAATGAGCAGTTCTTC.